These 10 T cell receptor beta chains share one sample of origin, sequenced in a study of identical twins. TCRdb re-analysed the 5' RACE reads in MiXCR, keeping a single row per CDR3 protein. The repertoire includes fewer than 450,000 distinct CDR3 sequences, around 9% of them detected once, and 8.5% to 10% sits in the top ten. Sequencing input: naive T cells sorted from blood. The receptors were sampled from a woman aged 45-59 years in good health.

The chain recombines TRBV6-1 with TRBJ2-1; 11 positions match TRBD2. Germline trimming cut 6 bases from V and 8 bases from J; bases unmatched to any gene: 3. The CDR3 is made up of 13 amino acids. Germline values: CDR1 MNHNS, CDR2 SASEGT. Here the CDR3 DNA reads TGTGCCAGCAGGACTAGCGGGATCCATGAGCAGTTCTTC. This encodes CASRTSGIHEQFF.

The chain recombines TRBV20-1 with TRBJ2-3, with 8 bases lining up with TRBD1. There are 14 residues in the CDR3. The V and J ends lost 0 bases and 6 bases, in that order; junction bases with no gene match: 5. Germline CDR1 DFQATT, CDR2 SNEGSKA (reference sequence). The CDR3 reads CSARDGQGLDTQYF. CDR3 coding DNA: TGCAGTGCTAGAGATGGACAGGGCTTGGATACGCAGTATTTT.

The rearrangement links TRBV5-1 to TRBJ2-3; D gene ambiguous. The V gene's germline CDR1 is SGHRS and CDR2 YFSETQ. V lost 3 bases to trimming and J lost 5 bases, with 10 bases between them. This CDR3 spans 13 amino acids. CDR3: CASSYTVIDTQYF. CDR3 sequence (DNA): TGCGCCAGCAGCTATACAGTAATAGATACGCAGTATTTT.

The chain recombines TRBV12-3 or TRBV12-4 with TRBJ1-1, with unresolved D. The CDR3 extends over 18 amino acids. The ends were cut back, 1 base at V and 5 bases at J, with 23 bases in the middle. The CDR3 sequence is CASSLVAGRSPWRTEAFF. The DNA of the CDR3 is TGTGCCAGCAGTTTAGTCGCCGGCAGGTCCCCCTGGAGGACTGAAGCTTTCTTT.

At least ten counts were recorded for this clonotype. The J gene is TRBJ1-1, the V gene TRBV2, with unresolved D. V was cut by 8 bases and J by 2 bases, with 12 bases left in between. Germline-derived CDR1 and CDR2 are SNHLY and FYNNEI. This CDR3 is 13 amino acids long. CDR3 amino acids: CASVFSSNTEAFF. The CDR3 bases are TGTGCCAGCGTGTTCTCGTCAAACACTGAAGCTTTCTTT. The full variable domain, completed using reference TRBV2 and TRBJ1-1, is EPEVTQTPSHQVTQMGQEVILRCVPISNHLYFYWYRQILGQKVEFLVSFYNNEISEKSEIFDDQFSVERPDGSNFTLKIRSTKLEDSAMYFCASVFSSNTEAFFGQGTRLTVV.

This clonotype was seen a few times. The chain carries TRBV10-3 and TRBJ2-3; TRBD2 agrees at 10 bases. The CDR3 has 16 residues. V lost 10 bases and J lost 1; bases outside the gene matches: 11. Germline V gives CDR1 ENHRY, CDR2 SYGVKD. In DNA, the CDR3 is TGTGCCACCAATTACCCGGGGACTAGCGGCACAGATACGCAGTATTTT. Amino acids: CATNYPGTSGTDTQYF.

This clonotype was seen a few times. The rearrangement links TRBV6-5 to TRBJ2-1, with TRBD2 matching 11 bases. The germline V gene has CDR1 MNHEY and CDR2 SVGAGI. The CDR3 consists of 16 residues. Losses at the gene ends were 6 bases for V and 6 bases for J; bases not matched to a gene: 10. The CDR3 sequence: CASSRRMGLAANEQFF. In DNA form, the CDR3 reads TGTGCCAGCAGCCGACGGATGGGACTAGCGGCCAATGAGCAGTTCTTC.

The chain combines TRBV29-1 with TRBJ2-3; D might be TRBD1 or TRBD2, each matching 5 bases. V was pared by 7 bases and J by 7 bases, with 15 bases between. The CDR3 extends over 12 amino acids. In germline, CDR1 is SQVTM, CDR2 ANQGSEA. CDR3 bases: TGCAGCGCCTCGGAAGGGACGTATACGCAGTATTTT. Protein product: CSASEGTYTQYF.

The chain couples TRBV24-1 to TRBJ1-5, with D maybe TRBD1 (5 bases). This CDR3 spans 13 amino acids. The V gene lost 4 bases and the J gene lost 3 bases, with 6 bases spanning the gap. Germline V lookup: CDR1 KGHDR, CDR2 SFDVKD. The CDR3 spells CATSEGLNQPQHF. The CDR3 DNA follows: TGTGCCACCAGTGAGGGACTCAATCAGCCCCAGCATTTT.

The chain recombines TRBV4-1 with TRBJ2-4, with D possibly being TRBD2 (6 bases). Looked up from germline, CDR1 is MGHRA and CDR2 is YSYEKL. The V end lost 3 bases, the J end lost 5 bases, and 17 bases lay between the germline ends. The CDR3 extends over 16 amino acids. CDR3 coding DNA: TGCGCCAGCAGCCACCGACGACTAGACGAGCAAAACATTCAGTACTTC. This codes for CASSHRRLDEQNIQYF.